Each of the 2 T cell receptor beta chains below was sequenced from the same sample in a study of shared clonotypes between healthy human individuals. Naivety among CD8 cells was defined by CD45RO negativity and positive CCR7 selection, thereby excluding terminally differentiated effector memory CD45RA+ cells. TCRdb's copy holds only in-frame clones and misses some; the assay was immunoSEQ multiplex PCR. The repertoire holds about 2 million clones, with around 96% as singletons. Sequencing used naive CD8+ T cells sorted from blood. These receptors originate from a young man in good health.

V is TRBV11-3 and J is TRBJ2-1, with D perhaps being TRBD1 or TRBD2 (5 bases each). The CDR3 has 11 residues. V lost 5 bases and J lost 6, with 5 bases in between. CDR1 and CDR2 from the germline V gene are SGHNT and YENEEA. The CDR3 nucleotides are TGTGCCAGCAGCGGGACCAATGAGCAGTTCTTC. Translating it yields CASSGTNEQFF.

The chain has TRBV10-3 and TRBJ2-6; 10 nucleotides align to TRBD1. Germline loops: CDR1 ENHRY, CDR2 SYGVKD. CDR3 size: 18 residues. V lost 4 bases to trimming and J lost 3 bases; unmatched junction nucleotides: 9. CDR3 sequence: CAISGWDRGIGGANVLTF. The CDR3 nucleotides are TGTGCCATCAGTGGTTGGGACAGGGGTATAGGTGGGGCCAACGTCCTGACTTTC.